This T cell receptor (beta chain) came from a study of patients and donors after allogeneic stem cell transplantation. This clonotype appeared a single time. TCRdb analysed the RT-PCR reads with MiXCR anew, one entry per CDR3 protein. The repertoire has about 110,000 distinct CDR3 sequences, 35% to 45% of them found once; the top ten carry around 30%. V was cut by 2 bases and J by 4 bases, with 9 bases left in between. Germline V gene lookup returns CDR1 LGHNA and CDR2 YNFKEQ. The CDR3 loop spans 13 amino acids. The receptor was derived from a human donor who was either an allogeneic HSCT recipient or a stem cell or donor lymphocyte infusion donor (not recorded which). It is not recorded whose cells these are; they may come from a transplant donor. The J gene is TRBJ2-7, the V gene TRBV4-2; no definite D call. Sequences were obtained from blood, either unsorted or a sorted T cell fraction (not recorded which). The CDR3 DNA sequence: TGTGCCAGCAGCCAATCGGTGGGGTACGAGCAGTACTTC. This codes for CASSQSVGYEQYF.